What follows describes a single T cell receptor (beta chain). Its antigen remains unidentified. CDR1 is MRHNA, CDR2 SNTAGT, per germline. This CDR3 is 22 amino acids long. The method was immunoSEQ multiplex PCR; TCRdb's version includes in-frame clones alone and lacks a portion of them. The sample holds tens of thousands of clones, roughly nine tenths seen once. The sample originates from a study of OX40 agonist ivuxolimab in advanced cancers. The overall study: Those enrolled were around 87% male, with a mean age of 60 years and ages from about 20 to 90. Study findings and constraints: Dose levels from 0.1 to 3.0 mg/kg saw CD4+ and CD8+ blood T cells expand clonally by week 6.

This clonotype originated in an adult with an advanced solid tumor such as melanoma, head and neck, liver or kidney cancer. V is TRBV6-4 and J is TRBJ2-5; TRBD2 matches 12 bases. The end of the DNA is better explained by TRBJ2-7, so the J call may be wrong. The sequences come from CD4+ or CD8+ T cells sorted from blood, collected in a trial of the OX40 agonist ivuxolimab. The DNA for the CDR3 is TGTGCCAGCAGTGACTCATGGACAGAGAACCTAGCGGGAGGGCCTGGCTCCTACGAGCAGTACTTC. Protein product: CASSDSWTENLAGGPGSYEQYF.